These T cell receptor beta chains were read from a single sample in a study of T cells in tumors after PD-1 blockade. Sequencing used immunoSEQ multiplex PCR; TCRdb keeps in-frame clones, though not all of them. The table shows 20,000 to 25,000 clones, with roughly 73% occurring only once. Specimen: PBMCs, collected before anti-PD-1 treatment. Source of these receptors: a human donor with basal cell carcinoma. The CDR3 runs from the conserved cysteine through the conserved F or W.

v_gene: TRBV28; CDR3aa: CASSPGGAGGRETQYF
v_gene: TRBV2; CDR3aa: CAPCDGGARVGSSYNEQFF
v_gene: TRBV27; CDR3aa: CASSPGRRDTQYF
v_gene: TRBV10-3; CDR3aa: CAIKNSGEAYNEQFF
v_gene: TRBV5-6; CDR3aa: CASSFDRAETQYF
v_gene: TRBV27; CDR3aa: CASTTGTASYNEQFF
v_gene: TRBV2; CDR3aa: CASSERVSTRGVQPQHF
v_gene: TRBV6-2/TRBV6-3; CDR3aa: CASSQPGTGLSYEQYF
v_gene: TRBV19; CDR3aa: CASGAVNMNTEAFF
v_gene: TRBV4-1; CDR3aa: CASSQERGGGRRITDTQYF
v_gene: TRBV5-6; CDR3aa: CASSLGQLNEQFF
v_gene: TRBV6-2/TRBV6-3; CDR3aa: CASSSGGVDTGELFF
v_gene: TRBV2; CDR3aa: CASKGGQTNTEAFF
v_gene: TRBV2; CDR3aa: CASCYGWAGEGSSYNEQFF
v_gene: TRBV15; CDR3aa: CATSRVGYSNQPQHF
v_gene: TRBV19; CDR3aa: CASSMRPLGTEAFF
v_gene: TRBV28; CDR3aa: CASSLGLAGPIGTQYF
v_gene: TRBV2; CDR3aa: CPRSEGGAGAGSSYNEQFF
v_gene: TRBV5-1; CDR3aa: CASSLGTGGYGYTF
v_gene: TRBV10-3; CDR3aa: CATGQGANIQYF
v_gene: TRBV19; CDR3aa: CASSISGRNWAQYF
v_gene: TRBV28; CDR3aa: CASSTPRQGSQRGYTF
v_gene: TRBV7-3; CDR3aa: CASSLNGAEGDTQYF
v_gene: TRBV29-1; CDR3aa: CSVGAAVSTDTQYF
v_gene: TRBV5-1; CDR3aa: CASSLAASGRAGELFF
v_gene: TRBV5-5; CDR3aa: CASSLEDGIQETQYF
v_gene: TRBV28; CDR3aa: CASSLGRGGRGQETQYF
v_gene: TRBV6-1; CDR3aa: CASSEIGLAGWYEQYF
v_gene: TRBV6-4; CDR3aa: CEVMRSNYGYTF
v_gene: TRBV28; CDR3aa: CASSLAGQGSEKLFF
v_gene: TRBV14; CDR3aa: CASSPLLARDYGYTF
v_gene: TRBV7-9; CDR3aa: CASSDRWDNGPLQTDTQYF
v_gene: TRBV7-9; CDR3aa: CASCRGRRETQYF
v_gene: TRBV7-3; CDR3aa: CASSLTGLRGNGYTF
v_gene: TRBV2; CDR3aa: CASRRNLGPGAGSSYEQYF
v_gene: TRBV16; CDR3aa: CASSQLGNTEAFF
v_gene: TRBV4-1; CDR3aa: CASSQGLRGGGIGELFF
v_gene: TRBV11-3; CDR3aa: CASSRGGLETQYF
v_gene: TRBV3-1/TRBV3-2; CDR3aa: CASSPRTGDLGEQYF
v_gene: TRBV6-4; CDR3aa: CASSDSPGANVLTF
v_gene: TRBV3-1/TRBV3-2; CDR3aa: CASSHRGSTDTQYF
v_gene: TRBV5-6; CDR3aa: CASSLVRPGGVETQYF
v_gene: TRBV2; CDR3aa: CPTSDGGAREGSSYNEQFF
v_gene: TRBV7-9; CDR3aa: CASSPHQFGAGYTF
v_gene: TRBV12-3/TRBV12-4; CDR3aa: CASSPRTGELFF
v_gene: TRBV19; CDR3aa: CASSINRGQETQYF
v_gene: TRBV6-5; CDR3aa: CATRGAGEYQPQHF